This T cell receptor (beta chain) was identified in a study of blood T cell repertoires in COVID-19. At the level of the study: Acute-phase and convalescent COVID-19 samples originated in the United States, Italy and Spain.

The V gene's germline CDR1 is LGHDT and CDR2 YNNKEL (reference sequence). V was cut by 3 bases and J by 2 bases, with 12 bases left in between. This CDR3 spans 15 amino acids. The table came from immunoSEQ multiplex PCR; TCRdb's copy has only in-frame clones and leaves some out. The sample lists about 220,000 clones, approximately 86% occurring once. This clone has only one observation. Sequenced material: peripheral blood. V and J are TRBV3-1 (or the pseudogene TRBV3-2) and TRBJ2-3; possibly TRBD2 for D (5 bases). The receptor comes from a woman aged 50 to 60 with COVID-19, enrolled during active disease. For the CDR3, the DNA is TGTGCCAGCAGCCAGACTACTTGGCCCACAGATACGCAGTATTTT. Its protein product is CASSQTTWPTDTQYF.